This section outlines one T cell receptor (beta chain) sequence together with its context. The target antigen is unknown. The ends were cut back, 3 bases at V and 0 bases at J, with 8 bases in the middle. CDR3 length: 14 amino acids. The germline V gene encodes CDR1 KGHSH and CDR2 LQKENI. The data belong to a study of Ad26.COV2.S vaccination and SARS-CoV-2 variants. General study results and limits: Non-spike TCR breadth was similar in vaccine and placebo recipients. Responses of spike-specific T cells (both CD8+ and CD4+) reportedly showed substantial breadth after vaccination.

The assay was immunoSEQ multiplex PCR, and TCRdb's table has in-frame clones only and misses some. The sample records 240,000 or so clones, approximately 88% being singletons. As to treatment: 19 received Ad26.COV2.S at low or high dose, single or two shots; roughly 5 received placebo; per-sample allocation not given. At day 63 after the first vaccine or placebo injection, samples were drawn. The specimen was peripheral blood, collected in a trial of Ad26.COV2.S vaccine versus placebo. The chain joins TRBV18 to TRBJ1-1, with D unresolved. The receptor was isolated from a person between 18 and 59 years old who received the Ad26.COV2.S COVID-19 vaccine or a placebo. The CDR3 bases are TGTGCCAGCTCACCTGCGACGGTGAACACTGAAGCTTTCTTT. The encoded protein is CASSPATVNTEAFF.